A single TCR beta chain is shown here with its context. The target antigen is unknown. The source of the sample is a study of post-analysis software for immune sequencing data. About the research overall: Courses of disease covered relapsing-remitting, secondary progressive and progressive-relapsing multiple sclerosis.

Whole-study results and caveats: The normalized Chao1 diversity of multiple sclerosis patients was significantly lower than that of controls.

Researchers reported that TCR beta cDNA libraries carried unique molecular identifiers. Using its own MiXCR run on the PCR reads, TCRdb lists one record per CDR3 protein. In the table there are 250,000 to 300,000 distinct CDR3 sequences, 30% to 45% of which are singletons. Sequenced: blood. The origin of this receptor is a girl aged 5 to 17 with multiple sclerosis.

The CDR3 DNA is TGTGCCAGCAGTTTAAGGGCGGCAAACTATGGCTACACCTTC. This codes for CASSLRAANYGYTF. The rearrangement joins TRBV27 to TRBJ1-2; D call uncertain. The CDR3 loop spans 14 amino acids. The V gene's germline CDR1 is MNHEY and CDR2 SMNVEV (reference sequence). The V end lost 2 bases, the J end lost 2 bases, and 9 bases lay between the germline ends.